Sequencing of this T cell receptor (beta chain) was carried out in a study of identical twins. Broader study findings: Possibly, invariant MAIT and iNKT cells partly confounded zero-insertion analyses.

CDR1 is SGHAT, CDR2 FQNNGV, per germline. V shed 5 bases, J shed 6 bases, and the junction held 13 bases outside the gene matches. This CDR3 contains 17 residues. This clonotype turned up a few times. Its antigen is still unknown. A single record per CDR3 protein comes from TCRdb applying MiXCR to the 5' RACE reads. The table includes approximately 530,000 distinct CDR3 sequences, 20% to 25% detected once. These records were also assigned to another study, of yellow fever vaccine responses in identical twins.

The TCR comes from a woman younger than 30 in good health. The gene calls are TRBV11-2 and TRBJ2-3; TRBD2 aligns across 11 bases. Material for sequencing was CD4+ T cells sorted from blood. Written as DNA, the CDR3 is TGTGCCAGCAGCGCCGGGGTAGCGGGGGGGCCCTGGGATACGCAGTATTTT. Its protein is CASSAGVAGGPWDTQYF.